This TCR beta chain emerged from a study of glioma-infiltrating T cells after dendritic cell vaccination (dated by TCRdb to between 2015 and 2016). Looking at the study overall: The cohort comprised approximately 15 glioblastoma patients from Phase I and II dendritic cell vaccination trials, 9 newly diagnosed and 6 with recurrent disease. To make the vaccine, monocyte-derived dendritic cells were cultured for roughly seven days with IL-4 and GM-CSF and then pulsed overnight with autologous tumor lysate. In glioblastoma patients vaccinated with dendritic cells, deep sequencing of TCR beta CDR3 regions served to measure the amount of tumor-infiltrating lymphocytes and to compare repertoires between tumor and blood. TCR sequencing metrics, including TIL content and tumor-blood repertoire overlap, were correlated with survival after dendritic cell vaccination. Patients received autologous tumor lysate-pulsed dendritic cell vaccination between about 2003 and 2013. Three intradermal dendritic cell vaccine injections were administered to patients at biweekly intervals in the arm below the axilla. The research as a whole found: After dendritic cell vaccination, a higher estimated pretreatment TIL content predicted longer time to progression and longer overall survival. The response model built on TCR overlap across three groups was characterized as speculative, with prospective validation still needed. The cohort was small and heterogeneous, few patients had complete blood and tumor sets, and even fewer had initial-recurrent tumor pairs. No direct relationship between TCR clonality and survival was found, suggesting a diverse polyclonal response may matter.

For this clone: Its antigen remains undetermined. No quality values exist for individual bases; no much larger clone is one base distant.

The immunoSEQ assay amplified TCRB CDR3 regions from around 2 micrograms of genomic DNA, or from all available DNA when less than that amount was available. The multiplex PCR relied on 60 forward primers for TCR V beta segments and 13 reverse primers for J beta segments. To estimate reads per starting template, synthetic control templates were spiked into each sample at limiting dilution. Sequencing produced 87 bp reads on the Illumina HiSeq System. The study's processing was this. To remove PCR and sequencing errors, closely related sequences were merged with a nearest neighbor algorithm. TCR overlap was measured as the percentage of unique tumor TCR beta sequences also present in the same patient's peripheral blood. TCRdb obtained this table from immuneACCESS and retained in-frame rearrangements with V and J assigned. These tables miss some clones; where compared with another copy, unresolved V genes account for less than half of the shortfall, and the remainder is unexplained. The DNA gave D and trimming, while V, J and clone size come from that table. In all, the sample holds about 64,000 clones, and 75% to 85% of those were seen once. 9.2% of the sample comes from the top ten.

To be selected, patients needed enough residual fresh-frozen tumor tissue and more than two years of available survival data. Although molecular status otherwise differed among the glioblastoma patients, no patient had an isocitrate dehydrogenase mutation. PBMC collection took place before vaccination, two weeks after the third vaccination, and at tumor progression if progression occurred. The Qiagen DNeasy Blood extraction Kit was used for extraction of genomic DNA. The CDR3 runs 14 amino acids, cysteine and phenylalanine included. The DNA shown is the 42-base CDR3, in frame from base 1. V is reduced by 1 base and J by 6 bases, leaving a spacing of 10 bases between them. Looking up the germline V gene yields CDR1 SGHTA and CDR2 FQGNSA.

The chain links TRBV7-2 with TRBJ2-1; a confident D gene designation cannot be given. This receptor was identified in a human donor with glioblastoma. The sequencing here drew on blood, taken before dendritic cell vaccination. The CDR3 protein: CASSLGSVGNEQFF. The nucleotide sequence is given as TGTGCCAGCAGCTTAGGTTCCGTCGGCAATGAGCAGTTCTTC.